This entry is about one T cell receptor beta chain. This CDR3 region has 14 residues. Deletions cut 3 bases from V and 4 bases from J, with 12 bases between. Germline CDR1 MNHEY, CDR2 SMNVEV (reference sequence). This sample is part of a study of blood T cell repertoires in COVID-19. The table came from immunoSEQ multiplex PCR; TCRdb's copy has only in-frame clones and leaves some out. The profile shows approximately 260,000 clones, around 90% of them singletons. Sequenced: peripheral blood. The TCR originated in a man in his sixties who had recovered from COVID-19. V and J are TRBV27 and TRBJ1-2, with D tentatively TRBD1 (5 bases). The CDR3 DNA follows: TGTGCCAGCAGTTTGGGGGGGACGGTCTATGGCTACACCTTC. Translating it yields CASSLGGTVYGYTF.